One sample yielded the 24 T cell receptor beta chains listed below, sequenced in a study of Graves' ophthalmopathy and Graves' hyperthyroidism. The authors amplified TCR beta CDR3 regions, and they did so from RNA transcripts for repertoire sequencing. RT-PCR in the first round used HTBI primers; a second-round multiplex PCR followed. TCRdb re-derived calls from the multiplex PCR reads in MiXCR, one entry per CDR3 protein. The table includes roughly 500,000 distinct CDR3 sequences, around 14% detected once. Sequenced material: blood. These receptors originate from a woman aged 25 to 39 with Graves' ophthalmopathy.

A note on this clonotype: One junction end disagrees with the germline gene, perhaps due to a read error. The chain combines TRBV10-3 with TRBJ2-5; TRBD2 matches 7 bases. CDR3 length: 13 residues. Germline V CDR1 and CDR2: ENHRY, SYGVKD. Written as DNA, the CDR3 is TGTGTCATCAGTGGCACTAGCGCTGAGACCCTGTACTTC. Protein: CVISGTSAETLYF.

The CDR3 DNA reads as TGTGCCTGGACAACCGGGACAGGGAACACCGGGGAGCTGTTTTTT. Translating gives CAWTTGTGNTGELFF. The V gene is TRBV30, the J gene TRBJ2-2, with 8 positions matching TRBD1. The CDR3 runs to 15 residues. Unmatched junction bases numbered 5, after V lost 4 bases and J lost 1 base. Per the germline V gene, CDR1 is GTSNPN and CDR2 is SVGIG (reference sequence).

This clonotype was found many times. The chain is built from TRBV6-1 and TRBJ1-1, with TRBD1 identical over 8 bases. CDR1 is MNHNS and CDR2 is SASEGT in the germline V gene. Unmatched junction bases numbered 8, after V lost 11 bases and J lost 0 bases. The CDR3 length is 14 residues. This CDR3 is CAVTGGGMNTEAFF. The CDR3 DNA reads TGTGCCGTAACAGGGGGAGGTATGAACACTGAAGCTTTCTTT.

J is TRBJ1-1 and V is TRBV12-3 or TRBV12-4; 7 nucleotides match TRBD1. This CDR3 is built from 13 residues. The ends lost 5 bases at V and 5 bases at J; junction bases unmatched: 5. CDR3 nucleotides: TGTGCCAGCAGTGCGGGGACAGAGACTGAAGCTTTCTTT. Translated, it gives CASSAGTETEAFF.

In this sample, this clonotype turned up many times. The chain couples TRBV20-1 to TRBJ2-7, with 7 bases aligning to TRBD1. V shed 4 bases and J 4 bases; nucleotides not matched to a gene: 13. Looked up from germline, CDR1 is DFQATT and CDR2 is SNEGSKA (reference sequence). The CDR3 is 15 amino acids. Written as DNA, the CDR3 is TGCAGTGCTACACAGCTTAAGACAGGGTGGTACGAGCAGTACTTC. Amino acids: CSATQLKTGWYEQYF.

The table lists this clonotype with many counts. V is TRBV5-1 and J is TRBJ2-5, with 7 bases lining up with TRBD2. The V segment lost 4 bases and the J segment 3 bases; nucleotides outside the gene matches: 9. This CDR3 comprises 15 residues. Germline CDR1 reads SGHRS; CDR2 reads YFSETQ. The CDR3 spells CASSNLAEPKETQYF. The CDR3 DNA sequence: TGCGCCAGCAGCAATCTAGCGGAGCCGAAAGAGACCCAGTACTTC.

Here the CDR3 reads CASSARTAWDNEQFF. DNA of the CDR3: TGTGCCAGCAGTGCCCGGACAGCCTGGGACAATGAGCAGTTCTTC. The chain recombines TRBV6-1 with TRBJ2-1; TRBD1 is a possible D gene (6 bases). V was pared by 4 bases and J by 5 bases, with 15 bases between. This CDR3 region has 15 residues. In germline, CDR1 is MNHNS, CDR2 SASEGT.

This clonotype was counted a single time. The V and J genes are TRBV7-2 and TRBJ1-6, with TRBD1 matching 7 bases. This CDR3 has 16 amino acids. J lost 3 bases, V lost 2 bases, and 4 bases had no gene match. Germline CDR1 and CDR2: SGHTA and FQGNSA. The CDR3 DNA reads TGTGCCAGCAGCTTAAGAAGACAGGGCTATAATTCACCCCTCCACTTT. Translating it yields CASSLRRQGYNSPLHF.

For this clonotype: Germline is not matched at one junction end, which may reflect a read error. The chain combines TRBV30 with TRBJ2-2; tentatively, D is TRBD1 (7 bases). The CDR3 covers 13 residues. In germline, CDR1 is GTSNPN, CDR2 SVGIG (reference sequence). In DNA form, the CDR3 reads TGTGCCTGGAGTTCCACAGGGGCCGGGGGGCTGTTTTTT. Translating gives CAWSSTGAGGLFF. Full variable domain (remainder filled in from reference TRBV30 and TRBJ2-2): SQTIHQWPATLVQPVGSPLSLECTVEGTSNPNLYWYRQAAGRGLQLLFYSVGIGQISSEVPQNLSASRPQDRQFILSSKKLLLSDSGFYLCAWSSTGAGGLFFGEGSRLTVL.

This clonotype was observed many times. This rearrangement joins TRBV7-2 to TRBJ2-7; 12 bases match TRBD2. There are 15 residues in the CDR3. J lost 6 bases, V lost 5 bases, and 8 bases had no gene match. Germline V gene sequence: CDR1 SGHTA, CDR2 FQGNSA. The CDR3 sequence is CASSPQELAGGEQYF. In nucleotides, the CDR3 is TGTGCCAGCAGCCCACAAGAACTAGCGGGGGGCGAGCAGTACTTC. Complete variable domain (other parts from reference TRBV7-2 and TRBJ2-7): GAGVSQSPSNKVTEKGKDVELRCDPISGHTALYWYRQSLGQGLEFLIYFQGNSAPDKSGLPSDRFSAERTGGSVSTLTIQRTQQEDSAVYLCASSPQELAGGEQYFGPGTRLTVT.

This clonotype showed up many times. The chain employs TRBV28 and TRBJ1-1, with TRBD1 matching over 7 bases. The CDR3 sequence is 15 residues long. Germline values: CDR1 MDHEN, CDR2 SYDVKM. V trimming: 6 bases; J trimming: 1 base; junction bases outside the gene matches: 8. The CDR3 sequence is CASSFDRDGNTEAFF. CDR3 nucleotide sequence: TGTGCCAGCAGCTTCGACAGGGATGGGAACACTGAAGCTTTCTTT.

This clonotype was observed many times. The CDR3 sequence: CATVEEGPETQYF. The CDR3 bases are TGTGCCACAGTAGAAGAGGGGCCGGAGACCCAGTACTTC. The chain links TRBV25-1 to TRBJ2-5; D could derive from TRBD1 or TRBD2 (5 bases each). There are 13 residues in the CDR3. The V end lost 10 bases, the J end lost 5 bases, and 17 bases lay between the germline ends. The germline V gene encodes CDR1 MGHDK and CDR2 SYGVNS. Variable domain in full (rest from reference TRBV25-1 and TRBJ2-5): EADIYQTPRYLVIGTGKKITLECSQTMGHDKMYWYQQDPGMELHLIHYSYGVNSTEKGDLSSESTVSRIRTEHFPLTLESARPSHTSQYLCATVEEGPETQYFGPGTRLLVL.

This clonotype occurred many times. The J gene is TRBJ2-7, the V gene TRBV6-5, with 9 bases that match TRBD2. CDR1 is MNHEY and CDR2 is SVGAGI in the germline V gene. J gave up 0 bases and V 6 bases, and 6 bases lay outside the gene matches. This CDR3 has 15 residues. The CDR3 DNA reads as TGTGCCAGCAGCTTCACTAGCGGGCGCTCCTACGAGCAGTACTTC. Translating gives CASSFTSGRSYEQYF.

This clonotype was detected a few times. A read error may account for a junction end that differs from germline. The J gene is TRBJ1-1, the V gene TRBV4-2, with a weak D call TRBD1 (6 bases). Germline V gene lookup returns CDR1 LGHNA and CDR2 YNFKEQ. The length of the CDR3 is 14 residues. CDR3 DNA: TGTGCCGGCAGCCAAGTGACAGGTTTCCCTGAAGCTTTCTTT. Translated: CAGSQVTGFPEAFF.

This clonotype was seen many times. This chain links TRBV11-1 with TRBJ2-5; possibly TRBD1 for D (5 bases). This CDR3 region has 13 residues. V lost 5 bases and J 3 bases, leaving 10 bases between the germline ends. Germline CDR1 and CDR2: SGHAT and FQDESV (reference sequence). The CDR3 region has the DNA TGTGCCAGCAGCGTAGACAGAGAAGAGACCCAGTACTTC. Protein sequence: CASSVDREETQYF. The complete variable domain, with remaining parts taken from reference TRBV11-1 and TRBJ2-5, reads EAEVAQSPRYKITEKSQAVAFWCDPISGHATLYWYRQILGQGPELLVQFQDESVVDDSQLPKDRFSAERLKGVDSTLKIQPAELGDSAMYLCASSVDREETQYFGPGTRLLVL.

This clonotype was picked up many times. The rearrangement joins TRBV28 to TRBJ2-2; 7 nucleotides align to TRBD1. This CDR3 contains 14 residues. V dropped 7 bases and J dropped 3; count of bases not matched to a gene: 5. Germline CDR1 MDHEN, CDR2 SYDVKM. The CDR3 reads CASTPTGYTGELFF. For the CDR3, the DNA is TGTGCCAGCACCCCGACAGGGTACACCGGGGAGCTGTTTTTT.

This clonotype was observed a few times. CDR3 sequence: CASSWSGDEQYF. The DNA of the CDR3 is TGTGCCAGCAGTTGGTCGGGGGACGAGCAGTACTTC. The V gene is TRBV12-3 or TRBV12-4, the J gene TRBJ2-7, with D possibly TRBD2 on 6 matching bases. CDR3 length: 12 amino acids. The V gene lost 4 bases and the J gene lost 5 bases, with 9 bases spanning the gap.

This clonotype was observed many times. This sequence joins TRBV6-5 and TRBJ2-7; D is ambiguous. The CDR3 has 13 amino acids. Germline V lookup: CDR1 MNHEY, CDR2 SVGAGI. V gave up 0 bases and J gave up 1 base, with 4 bases separating them. The CDR3 sequence is CASSYSQSYEQYF. The DNA of the CDR3 is TGTGCCAGCAGTTACTCGCAGTCCTACGAGCAGTACTTC.

This clonotype was found a few times. An end of the junction differs from the germline gene, which may be a read error. V usage is TRBV20-1 and J usage is TRBJ2-4; 7 bases are a match to TRBD2. The CDR3 loop spans 15 amino acids. Germline V CDR1 and CDR2: DFQATT, SNEGSKA (reference sequence). The CDR3 nucleotides are TGCAGTGCTGGACCAAGGACTAGTCTAAGTCACATTAAGTACTTC. Amino acid sequence: CSAGPRTSLSHIKYF.

In its sample, this clonotype was seen many times. The rearrangement joins TRBV29-1 to TRBJ1-1; D gene uncertain. The CDR3 runs 10 residues. V was clipped by 7 bases and J by 11 bases, with 14 bases between them. CDR1 SQVTM and CDR2 ANQGSEA come from the germline V gene. The CDR3 nucleotides are TGCAGCGACCTTTCTAGATCTGCTTTCTTT. This gives the protein CSDLSRSAFF.

In its sample, this clonotype was seen many times. The chain carries TRBV11-2 and TRBJ2-7, with 12 bases identical to TRBD2. Germline-derived CDR1 and CDR2 are SGHAT and FQNNGV. The CDR3 runs to 15 residues. The ends lost 4 bases at V and 4 bases at J; junction bases unmatched: 5. The CDR3 is CASSYGTSGWYEQYF. As DNA, the CDR3 is TGTGCCAGCAGCTACGGGACTAGCGGGTGGTACGAGCAGTACTTC. The full variable domain, with the rest looked up from reference TRBV11-2 and TRBJ2-7, is EAGVAQSPRYKIIEKRQSVAFWCNPISGHATLYWYQQILGQGPKLLIQFQNNGVVDDSQLPKDRFSAERLKGVDSTLKIQPAKLEDSAVYLCASSYGTSGWYEQYFGPGTRLTVT.

This clonotype was detected ten times or more. V usage is TRBV4-1 and J usage is TRBJ1-3; D not resolved. The CDR3 is 15 amino acids. The V end lost 0 bases, the J end lost 0 bases, and 6 bases lay between the germline ends. Germline V gene lookup returns CDR1 MGHRA and CDR2 YSYEKL. As DNA, the CDR3 is TGCGCCAGCAGCCAAGATCGGGGCTCTGGAAACACCATATATTTT. Its protein is CASSQDRGSGNTIYF.

The table lists this clonotype with many counts. The chain links TRBV12-3 or TRBV12-4 to TRBJ2-5; D might be TRBD1 or TRBD2, each matching 6 bases. Trimming stripped 5 bases from V and 4 bases from J, with 14 bases between. CDR3 length: 14 amino acids. CDR3 coding DNA: TGTGCCAGCAGTGCATCTGGGGGGCGAGAGACCCAGTACTTC. Protein: CASSASGGRETQYF.

This clonotype appeared many times. This chain links TRBV24-1 with TRBJ1-2; 11 nucleotides match TRBD1. Germline V lookup: CDR1 KGHDR, CDR2 SFDVKD. This CDR3 has 15 residues. The V gene end was trimmed by 3 bases and the J gene end by 8 bases; junction bases not matched to a gene: 7. The CDR3 DNA reads as TGTGCCACCAGTGATCCCGGACAGGGGGCATTGGGCTACACCTTC. It encodes CATSDPGQGALGYTF.